A single sample is the source of the 10 T cell receptor beta chains below, sequenced in a study of blood T cell repertoires in COVID-19. Libraries were prepared by immunoSEQ multiplex PCR; TCRdb keeps only in-frame clonotypes and omits some of them. Found here are some 150,000 clones, 78% of them singletons; the top ten hold around 5.5%. Sequenced material: PBMCs or T cells enriched from blood (not recorded which). Every receptor here comes from a woman between 45 and 65 years old who had recovered from COVID-19.

This chain links TRBV25-1 with TRBJ2-1, with D maybe TRBD2 (5 bases). Germline CDR1 MGHDK, CDR2 SYGVNS. With 8 bases removed from V and 6 bases from J, the gap between germline ends came to 14 bases. The CDR3 consists of 13 residues. The CDR3 protein is CASRDLQSNEQFF. The CDR3 bases are TGTGCCAGCCGGGATCTTCAATCCAATGAGCAGTTCTTC. Combining the CDR3 with reference TRBV25-1 and TRBJ2-1 gives the whole variable domain EADIYQTPRYLVIGTGKKITLECSQTMGHDKMYWYQQDPGMELHLIHYSYGVNSTEKGDLSSESTVSRIRTEHFPLTLESARPSHTSQYLCASRDLQSNEQFFGPGTRLTVL.

The CDR3 DNA reads TGTGCCAGCAGCGTAGGTTCAGTTTTTGAAAAACTGTTTTTT. Amino acid sequence: CASSVGSVFEKLFF. This rearrangement joins TRBV9 to TRBJ1-4, with no clear D. CDR3 size: 14 residues. Germline assignment: CDR1 SGDLS and CDR2 YYNGEE. The germline V and J ends were trimmed by 0 bases and 7 bases, with 10 bases remaining between them.

The table lists this clone with a few counts. V usage is TRBV30 and J usage is TRBJ1-6, with D possibly TRBD1 on 5 matching bases. CDR1 and CDR2 from the germline V gene are GTSNPN and SVGIG (reference sequence). The germline V and J ends were trimmed by 3 bases and 3 bases, with 12 bases remaining between them. The CDR3 loop spans 15 amino acids. The CDR3 here is CAWSRRGDYNSPLHF. The CDR3 region has the DNA TGTGCCTGGAGCCGGCGGGGGGACTATAATTCACCCCTCCACTTT.

The rearrangement uses TRBV29-1 and TRBJ1-2; D call uncertain. The CDR3 totals 12 residues. Germline CDR1 SQVTM, CDR2 ANQGSEA. The germline V and J ends were trimmed by 7 bases and 0 bases, with 9 bases remaining between them. For the CDR3, the DNA is TGCAGCGACACACACGCTAACTATGGCTACACCTTC. Protein sequence: CSDTHANYGYTF. Full variable domain (outside the CDR3, taken from reference TRBV29-1 and TRBJ1-2): SAVISQKPSRDICQRGTSLTIQCQVDSQVTMMFWYRQQPGQSLTLIATANQGSEATYESGFVIDKFPISRPNLTFSTLTVSNMSPEDSSIYLCSDTHANYGYTFGSGTRLTVV.

V gene TRBV5-1 combines with J gene TRBJ1-2; 8 nucleotides agree with TRBD1. Trimming removed 4 bases from V and 0 bases from J; junction bases left unmatched: 8. The CDR3 has 16 amino acids. The V gene's germline CDR1 is SGHRS and CDR2 YFSETQ. The CDR3, as DNA: TGCGCCAGCAGCGCATCGGACAGGGACTCTAACTATGGCTACACCTTC. This codes for CASSASDRDSNYGYTF.

The chain links TRBV2 to TRBJ1-4; TRBD1 matches 7 bases. This CDR3 is 15 amino acids long. Trimming removed 7 bases from V and 0 bases from J; junction bases left unmatched: 5. Germline CDR1 and CDR2: SNHLY and FYNNEI. The CDR3 region has the DNA TGTGCCAGCAATGGGGACAGTGCAACTAATGAAAAACTGTTTTTT. Translating it yields CASNGDSATNEKLFF.

The rearrangement links TRBV7-9 to TRBJ1-2; D unclear. From germline, CDR1 is SEHNR and CDR2 FQNEAQ (reference sequence). The CDR3 runs to 13 residues. V was pared by 1 base and J by 4 bases, with 7 bases between. The CDR3 is CASSLGEAYGYTF. CDR3 DNA sequence: TGTGCCAGCAGCTTAGGGGAGGCCTATGGCTACACCTTC.

The chain couples TRBV4-1 to TRBJ1-1; D might be TRBD1 (6 bases). Between the trimmed V and J ends, which lost 1 base and 11 bases, there was a span of 29 bases. Germline CDR1 and CDR2: MGHRA and YSYEKL. The CDR3 has 18 residues. The CDR3 DNA reads as TGCGCCAGCAGCCAAGTACCCTTAATTACAGGGACGGTTAGTGGGGCTTTCTTT. The encoded protein is CASSQVPLITGTVSGAFF.

CDR3 DNA: TGTGCCAGCAGCTTCATTGGACTAGCCAATGAGCAGTTCTTC. This codes for CASSFIGLANEQFF. V and J are TRBV7-9 and TRBJ2-1; 8 nucleotides line up with TRBD2. This CDR3 spans 14 amino acids. From germline, CDR1 is SEHNR and CDR2 FQNEAQ (reference sequence). Trimming took 3 bases from V and 6 from J; bases not matched to a gene: 4.

The chain recombines TRBV18 with TRBJ1-4; D not certain. The germline CDR1 and CDR2 sequences are KGHSH and LQKENI. Trimming pared 5 bases from V and 8 bases from J, leaving 15 bases between. This CDR3 has 14 residues. The CDR3 DNA follows: TGTGCCAGCTCAAAAGGGAGGAACAAGGAAAAACTGTTTTTT. Translated, it gives CASSKGRNKEKLFF.